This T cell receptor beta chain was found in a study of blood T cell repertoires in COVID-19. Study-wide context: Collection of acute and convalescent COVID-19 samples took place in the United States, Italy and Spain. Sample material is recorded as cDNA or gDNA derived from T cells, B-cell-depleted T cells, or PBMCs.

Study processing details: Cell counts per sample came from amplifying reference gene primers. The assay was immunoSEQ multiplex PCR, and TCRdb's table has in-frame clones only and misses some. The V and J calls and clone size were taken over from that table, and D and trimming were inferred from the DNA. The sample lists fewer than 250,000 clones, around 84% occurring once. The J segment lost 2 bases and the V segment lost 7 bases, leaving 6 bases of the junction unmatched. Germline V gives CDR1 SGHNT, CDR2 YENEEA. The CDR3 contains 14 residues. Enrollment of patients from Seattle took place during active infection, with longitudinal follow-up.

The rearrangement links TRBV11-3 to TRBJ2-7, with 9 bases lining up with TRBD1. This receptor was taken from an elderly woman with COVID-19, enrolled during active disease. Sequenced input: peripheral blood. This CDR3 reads CASTLQGATYEQYV. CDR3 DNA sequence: TGTGCCAGCACCCTACAGGGGGCCACCTACGAGCAGTACGTC.